This T cell receptor (beta chain) was recorded in a study of T cell repertoires in cytomegalovirus infection. Study background: The authors used CMV epitopes that were HLA-C-restricted (recently identified) and HLA-B-restricted (well studied). Shared public TCR beta signatures pointed to both CMV infection and a matching HLA type.

In germline, CDR1 is SEHNR, CDR2 FQNEAQ (reference sequence). This CDR3 region has 16 residues. V shed 5 bases, J shed 6 bases, and the junction held 11 bases outside the gene matches. Findings and limits, study-wide: HLA-C-restricted, CMV-specific TCR beta clonotypes were dominant ex vivo.

TCRdb itself ran the reads through MiXCR, one entry per CDR3 protein. The table records 550,000 to 850,000 distinct CDR3 sequences, around a third of them present only once. The sample holds many counts of this clonotype. Antigen unknown. The chain is built from TRBV7-9 and TRBJ1-4, with 8 bases matching TRBD1. This receptor was identified in a human donor in good health (CMV status not recorded). Some clones in this sample may be carry-over from other donors' samples. The sample was cultured PBMCs, taken from culture after CMV antigen stimulation. This CDR3 reads CASSLTGTGLDEKLFF. In nucleotides, the CDR3 is TGTGCCAGCAGCCTGACCGGGACAGGATTAGATGAAAAACTGTTTTTT.